These T cell receptor beta chains were read from a single sample in a study of T-cell memory formation after mild COVID-19. In TCRdb, the 5' RACE reads were re-called with MiXCR into one record per CDR3 protein. The table includes roughly 110,000 distinct CDR3 sequences, around 14% detected once. The sample taken for sequencing was PBMCs or a T cell subset sorted from them (not recorded which). Receptors were obtained from a man between 18 and 29 years old who had mild COVID-19 (a few samples of this study predate the infection). Cell type and time point are not known. Each CDR3 is given with its conserved first and last residue. Fields, in order: V gene, clone size, D gene, J gene, CDR3 DNA, CDR3 protein. D genes are given only for firm matches. Not every row has a clone size; where given, it reads once, few, many or a size class.

TRBV20-1,many,.,TRBJ2-1,TGCAGTGCTAGGACAGGAGTAAGGGACAATGAGCAGTTCTTC,CSARTGVRDNEQFF
TRBV7-9,.,.,TRBJ1-5,TGTGCCAGCAGCTTATTTGGTTATCAGCCCCAGCATTTT,CASSLFGYQPQHF
TRBV11-2,.,TRBD1,TRBJ2-2,TGTGCCAGCAGCTTGACAGGGGGCGACGGCGGGGAGCTGTTTTTT,CASSLTGGDGGELFF
TRBV24-1,few,.,TRBJ2-2,TGTGCCACCAGTGATGCTGGGAGGAACACCGGGGAGCTGTTTTTT,CATSDAGRNTGELFF
TRBV13,many,TRBD2,TRBJ2-7,TGTGCCAGCAGCTCCGGGGGGTCGCCGGACGAGCAGTACTTC,CASSSGGSPDEQYF
TRBV7-6,many,.,TRBJ1-6,TGTGCCAGCAGTCCCTCTTTGGGATCACCCCTCCACTTT,CASSPSLGSPLHF
TRBV29-1,.,.,TRBJ2-5,TGCAGCGTTGATGTTACGCGGAGGACCCAGTACTTC,CSVDVTRRTQYF
TRBV29-1,.,.,TRBJ2-5,TGCAGCGTCTTCGGGGGACCGGGGATGGAGACCCAGTACTTC,CSVFGGPGMETQYF
TRBV13,.,.,TRBJ2-2,TGTGCCAGCAGCTCAGAAAGAGGGACTGAGCTGTTTTTT,CASSSERGTELFF
TRBV6-5,few,TRBD1,TRBJ1-1,TGTGCCAGCAGTTCCGTAGGGGGCCTGAGGGACACTGAAGCTTTCTTT,CASSSVGGLRDTEAFF
TRBV12-3/TRBV12-4,many,.,TRBJ2-7,TGTGCCAGCAGTTCACCCCGGACGGCGGTATACGAGCAGTACTTC,CASSSPRTAVYEQYF
TRBV6-4,few,.,TRBJ2-1,TGTGCCAGCAGCCAGACAGGGGAGGGAAATGAGCAGTTCTTC,CASSQTGEGNEQFF
TRBV9,many,.,TRBJ2-3,TGTGCCAGCAGTGGGCAATTACTAGAGAATACGCAGTATTTT,CASSGQLLENTQYF
TRBV7-8,few,.,TRBJ2-5,TGTGCCAGCAGCTTGGGGACTGGGCTCCAAGAGACCCAGTACTTC,CASSLGTGLQETQYF
TRBV7-9,few,TRBD1,TRBJ2-7,TGTGCCAGCAGCCCTAGGGACAGGGGCTACGAGCAGTACTTC,CASSPRDRGYEQYF
TRBV20-1,.,.,TRBJ2-7,TGCAGTGCTCGCCGTGGAGGGGCCACCTACGAGCAGTACTTC,CSARRGGATYEQYF
TRBV7-6,.,TRBD1,TRBJ2-1,TGTGCCAGCAGCTTAACAGGGGGAGGAATAATAGAGCAGTTCTTC,CASSLTGGGIIEQFF
TRBV7-2,few,.,TRBJ2-3,TGTGCCAGCAGCTCACGGACTTTTGGGCCGCATATAGATACGCAGTATTTT,CASSSRTFGPHIDTQYF
TRBV5-1,few,.,TRBJ1-1,TGCGCCAGCAGCTTAAGGTACAGGGTGGACACTGAAGCTTTCTTT,CASSLRYRVDTEAFF
TRBV9,few,.,TRBJ2-7,TGTGCCAGCAGCGCGTTGTCTGGGGACGAGCAGTACTTC,CASSALSGDEQYF
TRBV5-6,few,.,TRBJ2-2,TGTGCCAGCAGCCCCGGACACTTAAACACCGGGGAGCTGTTTTTT,CASSPGHLNTGELFF
TRBV5-1,few,.,TRBJ2-5,TGCGCCAGCAGCTTGGCCGAACGGGGCGGGGAGACCCAGTACTTC,CASSLAERGGETQYF
TRBV7-3,.,TRBD2,TRBJ2-3,TGTGCCAGCAGCCAAGGGCCGGGACTAGCTGCTGATACGCAGTATTTT,CASSQGPGLAADTQYF
TRBV5-6,few,.,TRBJ2-1,TGTGCCAGCAGCTTTAACCCTGACAATGAGCAGTTCTTC,CASSFNPDNEQFF
TRBV5-1,.,.,TRBJ2-7,TGCGCCAGCAGCTTCCCCGGCCTCTCCTACGAGCAGTACTTC,CASSFPGLSYEQYF
TRBV7-3,.,.,TRBJ1-2,TGTGCCAGCAGCTTATCCCCTTTGGATGGCTACACCTTC,CASSLSPLDGYTF
TRBV7-6,.,TRBD1,TRBJ2-5,TGTGCCAGCAGCCAGGGACAGTACCAAGAGACCCAGTACTTC,CASSQGQYQETQYF